The clone carrying this TCR beta chain was seen a handful of times. Its antigen is unidentified. PCR amplification relied on 60 Vbeta primers (plus 13 Jbeta primers). Using immunoSEQ multiplex PCR, the repertoire was profiled, and TCRdb retains in-frame clones only, with some absent. This sample yields around 170,000 clones, of which 76% are seen a single time; about 2.5% belongs to the top ten. The CDR3 consists of 17 residues. CDR1 SNHLY and CDR2 FYNNEI come from the germline V gene. Trimming left V 1 base short and J 7 bases short, with 17 bases between. The sample comes from a study of cytomegalovirus exposure and HLA in healthy donors. Overall study results and limits: There was a cluster of highly shared sequence variants that was likely a sequencing artifact. Among donors in an Asian-associated ancestry cluster, a later analysis reportedly found fewer N-insertions than the approximately 700-donor mean. TCR beta V segments were, for the most part, productive about 87% or about 30% of the time in an earlier analysis.

Sequenced input: PBMCs. The chain carries TRBV2 and TRBJ1-6, with D hard to call. The sequence derives from a woman aged 25 to 39 in good health and CMV-seropositive. The CDR3 DNA follows: TGTGCCAGCAGTGAAGGGAGGCGAAGTGTCGTAAATTCACCCCTCCACTTT. Protein sequence: CASSEGRRSVVNSPLHF.